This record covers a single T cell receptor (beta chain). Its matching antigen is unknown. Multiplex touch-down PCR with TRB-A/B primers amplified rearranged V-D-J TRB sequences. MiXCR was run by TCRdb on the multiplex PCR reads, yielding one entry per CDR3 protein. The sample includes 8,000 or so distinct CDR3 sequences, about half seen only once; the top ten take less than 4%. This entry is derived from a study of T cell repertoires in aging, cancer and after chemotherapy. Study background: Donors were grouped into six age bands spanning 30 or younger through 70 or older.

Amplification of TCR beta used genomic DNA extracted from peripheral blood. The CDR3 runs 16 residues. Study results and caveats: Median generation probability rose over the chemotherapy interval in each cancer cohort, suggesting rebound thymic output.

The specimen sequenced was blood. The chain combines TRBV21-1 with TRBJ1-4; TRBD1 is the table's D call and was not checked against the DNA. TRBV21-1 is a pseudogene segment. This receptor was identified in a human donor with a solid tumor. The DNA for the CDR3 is TGTGCCAGCAGCAGGGACAGACCAGCAACTAATGAAAAACTGTTTTTT. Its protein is CASSRDRPATNEKLFF.